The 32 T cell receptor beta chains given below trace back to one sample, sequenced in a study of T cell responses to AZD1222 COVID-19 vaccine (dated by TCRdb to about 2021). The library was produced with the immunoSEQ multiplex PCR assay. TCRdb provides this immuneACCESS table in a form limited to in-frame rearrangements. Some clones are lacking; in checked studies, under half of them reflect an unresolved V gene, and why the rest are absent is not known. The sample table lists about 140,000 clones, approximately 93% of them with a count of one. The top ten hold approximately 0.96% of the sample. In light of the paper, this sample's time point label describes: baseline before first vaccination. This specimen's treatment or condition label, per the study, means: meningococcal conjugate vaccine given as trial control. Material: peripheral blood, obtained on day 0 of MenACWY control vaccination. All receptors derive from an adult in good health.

CDR3 region: CASTLTRYYEQYF. CDR3 DNA sequence: TGTGCCAGCACCCTGACACGCTACTACGAGCAGTACTTC. The rearrangement uses TRBV11-2 and TRBJ2-7; D gene unclear. Germline assignment: CDR1 SGHAT and CDR2 FQNNGV. The CDR3 runs to 13 residues. The ends were cut back, 7 bases at V and 3 bases at J, with 13 bases in the middle.

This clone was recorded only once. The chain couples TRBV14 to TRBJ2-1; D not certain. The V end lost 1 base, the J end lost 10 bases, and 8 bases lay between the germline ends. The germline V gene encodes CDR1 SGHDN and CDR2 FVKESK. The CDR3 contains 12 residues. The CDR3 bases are TGTGCCAGCAGCCAAGTGTCAGGCGAGCAGTTCTTC. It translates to CASSQVSGEQFF.

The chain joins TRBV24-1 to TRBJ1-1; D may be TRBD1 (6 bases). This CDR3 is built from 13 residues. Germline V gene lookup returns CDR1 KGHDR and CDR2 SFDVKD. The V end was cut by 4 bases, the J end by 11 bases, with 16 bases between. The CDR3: CATSDWGGPSAFF. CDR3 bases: TGTGCCACCAGTGACTGGGGGGGGCCGAGCGCTTTCTTT.

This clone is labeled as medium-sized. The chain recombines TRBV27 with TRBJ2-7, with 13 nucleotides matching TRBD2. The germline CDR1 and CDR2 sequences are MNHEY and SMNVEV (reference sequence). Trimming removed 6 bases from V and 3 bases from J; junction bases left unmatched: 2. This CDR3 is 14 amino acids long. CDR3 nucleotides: TGTGCCAGCAGGCGGACTAGCGGGAGCTACGAGCAGTACTTC. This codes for CASRRTSGSYEQYF.

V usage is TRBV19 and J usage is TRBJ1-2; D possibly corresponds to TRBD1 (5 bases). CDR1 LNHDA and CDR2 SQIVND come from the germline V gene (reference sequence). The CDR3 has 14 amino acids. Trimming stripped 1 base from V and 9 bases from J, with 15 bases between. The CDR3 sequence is CASSIARQGGSYTF. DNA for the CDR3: TGTGCCAGTAGTATAGCGCGCCAGGGCGGCAGCTACACCTTC.

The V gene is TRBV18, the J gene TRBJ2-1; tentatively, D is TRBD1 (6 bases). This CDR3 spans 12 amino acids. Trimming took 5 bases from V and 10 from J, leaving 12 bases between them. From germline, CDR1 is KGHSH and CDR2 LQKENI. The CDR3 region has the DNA TGTGCCAGCTCAGAGACAGGTACCGAGCAGTTCTTC. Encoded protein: CASSETGTEQFF.

CDR3 coding DNA: TGTGCCAGCAGCGGGAGACAGGTCTCTGGAAACACCATATATTTT. This sequence encodes CASSGRQVSGNTIYF. The rearrangement links TRBV9 to TRBJ1-3, with D possibly TRBD1 on 6 matching bases. Germline V gives CDR1 SGDLS, CDR2 YYNGEE. V was cut by 3 bases and J by 0 bases, with 10 bases left in between. This CDR3 has 15 amino acids.

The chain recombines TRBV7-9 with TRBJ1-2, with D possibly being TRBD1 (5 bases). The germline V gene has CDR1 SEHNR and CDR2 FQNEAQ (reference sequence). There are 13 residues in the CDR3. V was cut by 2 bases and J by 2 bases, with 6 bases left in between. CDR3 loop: CASSLQGNYGYTF. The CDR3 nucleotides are TGTGCCAGCAGCTTACAGGGCAACTATGGCTACACCTTC.

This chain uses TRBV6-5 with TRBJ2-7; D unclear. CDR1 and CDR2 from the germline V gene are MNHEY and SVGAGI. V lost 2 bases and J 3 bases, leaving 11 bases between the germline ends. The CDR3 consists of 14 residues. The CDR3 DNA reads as TGTGCCAGCAGTTACACGCGACAAAACTACGAGCAGTACTTC. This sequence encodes CASSYTRQNYEQYF.

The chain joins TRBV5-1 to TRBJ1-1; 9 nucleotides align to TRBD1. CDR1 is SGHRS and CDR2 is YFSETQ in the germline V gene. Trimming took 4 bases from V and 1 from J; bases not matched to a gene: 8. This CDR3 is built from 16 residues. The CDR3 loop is CASSAHNRGQNTEAFF. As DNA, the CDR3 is TGCGCCAGCAGCGCTCATAACAGGGGGCAGAACACTGAAGCTTTCTTT. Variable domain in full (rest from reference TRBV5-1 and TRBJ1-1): KAGVTQTPRYLIKTRGQQVTLSCSPISGHRSVSWYQQTPGQGLQFLFEYFSETQRNKGNFPGRFSGRQFSNSRSEMNVSTLELGDSALYLCASSAHNRGQNTEAFFGQGTRLTVV.

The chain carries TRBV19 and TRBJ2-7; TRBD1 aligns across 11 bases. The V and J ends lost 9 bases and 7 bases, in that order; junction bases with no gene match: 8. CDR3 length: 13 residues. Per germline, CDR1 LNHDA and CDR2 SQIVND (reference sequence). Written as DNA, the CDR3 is TGTGCCAGCGCCGGGACAGGGGGATATGAGCAGTACTTC. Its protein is CASAGTGGYEQYF.

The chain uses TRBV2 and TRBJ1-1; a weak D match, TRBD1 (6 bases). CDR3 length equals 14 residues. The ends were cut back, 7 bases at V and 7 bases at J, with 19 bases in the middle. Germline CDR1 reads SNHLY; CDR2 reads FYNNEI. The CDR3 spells CASMLTGLALEAFF. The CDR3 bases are TGTGCCAGCATGCTGACAGGCCTGGCACTTGAAGCTTTCTTT.

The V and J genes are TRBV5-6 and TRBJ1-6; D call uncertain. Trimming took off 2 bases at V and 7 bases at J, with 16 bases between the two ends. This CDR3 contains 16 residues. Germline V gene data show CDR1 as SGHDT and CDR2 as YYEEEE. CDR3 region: CASSFLPAGSNSPLHF. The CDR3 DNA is TGTGCCAGCAGCTTCCTACCCGCAGGCTCGAATTCACCCCTCCACTTT.

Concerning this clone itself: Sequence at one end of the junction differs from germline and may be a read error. The CDR3 loop is CASSPSLGSDEQYF. The CDR3 DNA reads as TGTGCCAGCAGCCCGAGCCTCGGCTCCGACGAGCAGTACTTC. The rearrangement uses TRBV5-4 and TRBJ2-7, with D unclear. Germline V lookup: CDR1 SGHNT, CDR2 YYREEE (reference sequence). There are 14 residues in the CDR3.

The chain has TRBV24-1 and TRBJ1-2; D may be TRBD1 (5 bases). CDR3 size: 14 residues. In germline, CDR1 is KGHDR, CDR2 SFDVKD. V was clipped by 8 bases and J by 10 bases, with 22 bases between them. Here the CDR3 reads CATTNLRKGDDYTF. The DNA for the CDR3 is TGTGCCACCACCAACCTGCGGAAAGGGGATGACTACACCTTC.

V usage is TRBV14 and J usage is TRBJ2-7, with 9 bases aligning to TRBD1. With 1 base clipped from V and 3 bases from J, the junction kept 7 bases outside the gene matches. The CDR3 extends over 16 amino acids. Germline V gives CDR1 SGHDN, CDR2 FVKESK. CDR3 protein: CASSQASQGAFYEQYF. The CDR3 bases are TGTGCCAGCAGCCAAGCATCACAGGGGGCCTTCTACGAGCAGTACTTC.

This CDR3 is CASSTGASETF. The CDR3 bases are TGTGCCAGCAGTACCGGGGCCTCAGAAACCTTC. This chain connects TRBV6-5 to TRBJ1-2, with D possibly being TRBD1 (5 bases). CDR3 length: 11 amino acids. V was shortened by 5 bases and J by 14 bases, with 15 bases between the two germline ends. Germline loops: CDR1 MNHEY, CDR2 SVGAGI.

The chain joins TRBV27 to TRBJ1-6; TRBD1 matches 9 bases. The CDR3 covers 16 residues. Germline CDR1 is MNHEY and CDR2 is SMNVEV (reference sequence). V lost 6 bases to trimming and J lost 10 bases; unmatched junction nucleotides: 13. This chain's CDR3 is CASRGTPGTGLSPLHF. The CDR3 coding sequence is TGTGCCAGCAGGGGGACGCCCGGGACAGGGTTGTCACCCCTCCACTTT.

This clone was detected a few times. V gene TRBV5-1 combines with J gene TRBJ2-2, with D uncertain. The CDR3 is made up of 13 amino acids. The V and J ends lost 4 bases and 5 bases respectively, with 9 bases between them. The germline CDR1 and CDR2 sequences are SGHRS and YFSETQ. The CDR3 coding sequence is TGCGCCAGCAGCCTACAGATTACCGGGGAGCTGTTTTTT. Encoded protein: CASSLQITGELFF. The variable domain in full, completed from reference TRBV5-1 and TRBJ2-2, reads KAGVTQTPRYLIKTRGQQVTLSCSPISGHRSVSWYQQTPGQGLQFLFEYFSETQRNKGNFPGRFSGRQFSNSRSEMNVSTLELGDSALYLCASSLQITGELFFGEGSRLTVL.

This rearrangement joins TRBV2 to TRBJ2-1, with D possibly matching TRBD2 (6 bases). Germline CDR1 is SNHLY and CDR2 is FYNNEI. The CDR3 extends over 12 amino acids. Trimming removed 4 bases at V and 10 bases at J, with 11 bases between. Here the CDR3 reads CASSGSGDEQFF. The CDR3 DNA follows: TGTGCCAGCAGTGGTTCGGGGGACGAGCAGTTCTTC.

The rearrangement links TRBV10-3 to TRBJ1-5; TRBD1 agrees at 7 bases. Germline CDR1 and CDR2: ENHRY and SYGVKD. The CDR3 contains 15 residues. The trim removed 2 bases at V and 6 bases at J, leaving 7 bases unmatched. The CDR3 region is CAISEEGRGFQPQHF. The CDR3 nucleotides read TGTGCCATCAGTGAGGAGGGCAGGGGGTTTCAGCCCCAGCATTTT.

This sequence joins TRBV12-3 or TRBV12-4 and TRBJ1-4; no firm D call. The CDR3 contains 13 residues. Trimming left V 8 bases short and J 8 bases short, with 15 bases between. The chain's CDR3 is CASGKGPEEKLFF. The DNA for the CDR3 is TGTGCCAGCGGTAAAGGCCCAGAGGAAAAACTGTTTTTT.

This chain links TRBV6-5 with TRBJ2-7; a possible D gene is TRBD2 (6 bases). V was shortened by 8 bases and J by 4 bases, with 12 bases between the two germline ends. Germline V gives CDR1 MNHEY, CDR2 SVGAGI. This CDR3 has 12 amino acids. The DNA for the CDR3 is TGTGCCAGCGGGACGGAGGGGTACGAGCAGTACTTC. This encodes CASGTEGYEQYF.

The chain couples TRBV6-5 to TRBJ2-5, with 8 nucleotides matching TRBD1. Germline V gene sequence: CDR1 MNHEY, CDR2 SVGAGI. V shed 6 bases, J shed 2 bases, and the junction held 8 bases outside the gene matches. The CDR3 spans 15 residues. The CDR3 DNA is TGTGCCAGCAGCAGGATGACAGGGGCACAAGAGACCCAGTACTTC. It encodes CASSRMTGAQETQYF.

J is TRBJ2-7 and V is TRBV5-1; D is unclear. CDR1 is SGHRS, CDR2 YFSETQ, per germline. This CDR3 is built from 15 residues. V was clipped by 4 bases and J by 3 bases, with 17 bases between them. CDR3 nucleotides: TGCGCCAGCAGCCCACCCAGGACGGAAGACTACGAGCAGTACTTC. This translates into CASSPPRTEDYEQYF.

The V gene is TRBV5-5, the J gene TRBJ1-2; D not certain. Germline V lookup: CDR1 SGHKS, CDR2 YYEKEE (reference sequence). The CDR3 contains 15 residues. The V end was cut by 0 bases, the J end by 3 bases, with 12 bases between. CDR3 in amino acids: CASSLALAGDYGYTF. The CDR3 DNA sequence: TGTGCCAGCAGCTTGGCGTTGGCGGGTGACTATGGCTACACCTTC. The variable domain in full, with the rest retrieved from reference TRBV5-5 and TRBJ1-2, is DAGVTQSPTHLIKTRGQQVTLRCSPISGHKSVSWYQQVLGQGPQFIFQYYEKEERGRGNFPDRFSARQFPNYSSELNVNALLLGDSALYLCASSLALAGDYGYTFGSGTRLTVV.

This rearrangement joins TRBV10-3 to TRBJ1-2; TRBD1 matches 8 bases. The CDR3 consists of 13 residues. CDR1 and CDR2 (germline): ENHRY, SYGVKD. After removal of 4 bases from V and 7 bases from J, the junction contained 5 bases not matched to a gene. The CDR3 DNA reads TGTGCCATCAGTGGGACGACAGGGGTTGGCTACACCTTC. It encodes CAISGTTGVGYTF.

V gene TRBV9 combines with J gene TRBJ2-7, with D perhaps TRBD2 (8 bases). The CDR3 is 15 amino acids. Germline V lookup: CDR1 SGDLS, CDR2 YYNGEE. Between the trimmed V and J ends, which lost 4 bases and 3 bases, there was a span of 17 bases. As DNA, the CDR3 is TGTGCCAGCAGCTACGGGGGGGACAGCCTCTACGAGCAGTACTTC. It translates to CASSYGGDSLYEQYF.

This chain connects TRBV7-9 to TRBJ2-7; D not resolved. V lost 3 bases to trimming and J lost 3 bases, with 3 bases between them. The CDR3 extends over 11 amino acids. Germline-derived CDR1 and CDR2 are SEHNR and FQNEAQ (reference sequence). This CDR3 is CASSFRYEQYF. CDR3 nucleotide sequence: TGTGCCAGCAGCTTTCGCTACGAGCAGTACTTC.

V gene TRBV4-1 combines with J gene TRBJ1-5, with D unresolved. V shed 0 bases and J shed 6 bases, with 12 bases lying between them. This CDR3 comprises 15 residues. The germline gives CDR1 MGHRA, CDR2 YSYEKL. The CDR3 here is CASSQDGSPLQPQHF. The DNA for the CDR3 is TGCGCCAGCAGCCAAGATGGCAGCCCGCTTCAGCCCCAGCATTTT.

The CDR3 loop reads CASSLLAGINTGELFF. The CDR3 DNA reads TGTGCCAGTAGTCTCCTAGCGGGGATTAACACCGGGGAGCTGTTTTTT. The chain recombines TRBV19 with TRBJ2-2; 9 bases align to TRBD2. The CDR3 totals 16 residues. Germline loops: CDR1 LNHDA, CDR2 SQIVND (reference sequence). J lost 2 bases, V lost 5 bases, and 6 bases had no gene match. The whole variable domain, filled in from reference TRBV19 and TRBJ2-2, reads DGGITQSPKYLFRKEGQNVTLSCEQNLNHDAMYWYRQDPGQGLRLIYYSQIVNDFQKGDIAEGYSVSREKKESFPLTVTSAQKNPTAFYLCASSLLAGINTGELFFGEGSRLTVL.

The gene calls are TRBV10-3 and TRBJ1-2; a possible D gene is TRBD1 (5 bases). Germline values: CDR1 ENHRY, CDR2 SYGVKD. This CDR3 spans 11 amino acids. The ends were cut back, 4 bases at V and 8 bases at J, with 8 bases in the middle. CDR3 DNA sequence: TGTGCCATCAGTGCGGGGGACGGCTACACCTTC. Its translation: CAISAGDGYTF.